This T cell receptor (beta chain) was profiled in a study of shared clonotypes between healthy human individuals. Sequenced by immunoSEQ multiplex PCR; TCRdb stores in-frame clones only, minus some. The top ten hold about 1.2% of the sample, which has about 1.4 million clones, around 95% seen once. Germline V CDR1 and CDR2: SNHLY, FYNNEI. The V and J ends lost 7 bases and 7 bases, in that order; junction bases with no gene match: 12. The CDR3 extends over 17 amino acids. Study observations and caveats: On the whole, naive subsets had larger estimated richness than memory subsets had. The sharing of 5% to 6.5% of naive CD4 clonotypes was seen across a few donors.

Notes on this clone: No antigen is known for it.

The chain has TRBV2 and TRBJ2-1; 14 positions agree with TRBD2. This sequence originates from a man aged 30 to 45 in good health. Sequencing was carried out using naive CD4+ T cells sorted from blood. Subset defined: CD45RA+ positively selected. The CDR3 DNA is TGTGCCAGCAAATGGGGGGGGACTAGCGGGAGCCAAAATGAGCAGTTCTTC. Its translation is CASKWGGTSGSQNEQFF.